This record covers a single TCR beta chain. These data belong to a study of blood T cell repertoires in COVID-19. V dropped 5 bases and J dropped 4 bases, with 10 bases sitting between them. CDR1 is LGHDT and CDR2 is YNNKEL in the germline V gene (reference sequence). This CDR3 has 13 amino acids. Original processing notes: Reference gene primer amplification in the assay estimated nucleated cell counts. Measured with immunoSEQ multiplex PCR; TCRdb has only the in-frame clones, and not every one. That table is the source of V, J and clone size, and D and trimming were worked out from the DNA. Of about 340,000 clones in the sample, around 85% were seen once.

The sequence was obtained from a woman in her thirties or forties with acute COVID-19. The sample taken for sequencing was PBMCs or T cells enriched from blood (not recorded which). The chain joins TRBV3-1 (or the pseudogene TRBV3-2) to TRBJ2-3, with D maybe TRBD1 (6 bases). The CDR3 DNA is TGTGCCAGCAGCTCAGGGGTTTCAGATACGCAGTATTTT. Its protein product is CASSSGVSDTQYF.